This T cell receptor beta chain was identified during a study of OX40 agonist ivuxolimab in advanced cancers. Study summary: Given to patients was ivuxolimab, an agonistic anti-OX40 (CD134) antibody. Having had anti-PD-1, anti-PD-L1 or anti-CTLA-4 therapy before was allowed, and around 39% had some.

Here immunoSEQ multiplex PCR was the method, and the copy in TCRdb shows in-frame clones only, minus some. The sample holds about 62,000 clones, around 79% seen once. After removal of 7 bases from V and 1 base from J, the junction contained 11 bases not matched to a gene. The CDR3 loop spans 16 amino acids. Germline V lookup: CDR1 SEHNR, CDR2 FQNEAQ (reference sequence). Blood samples were obtained at baseline, cycle 4 day 1, and cycle 7 day 1. The receptor was isolated from an adult with an advanced solid tumor such as melanoma, head and neck, liver or kidney cancer. The chain recombines TRBV7-9 with TRBJ1-1, with TRBD1 matching 8 bases. The starting material was CD4+ or CD8+ T cells sorted from blood, obtained in a trial of the OX40 agonist ivuxolimab. Here the CDR3 reads CASTKRAGGENTEAFF. DNA of the CDR3: TGTGCCAGCACCAAAAGGGCAGGGGGCGAGAACACTGAAGCTTTCTTT.